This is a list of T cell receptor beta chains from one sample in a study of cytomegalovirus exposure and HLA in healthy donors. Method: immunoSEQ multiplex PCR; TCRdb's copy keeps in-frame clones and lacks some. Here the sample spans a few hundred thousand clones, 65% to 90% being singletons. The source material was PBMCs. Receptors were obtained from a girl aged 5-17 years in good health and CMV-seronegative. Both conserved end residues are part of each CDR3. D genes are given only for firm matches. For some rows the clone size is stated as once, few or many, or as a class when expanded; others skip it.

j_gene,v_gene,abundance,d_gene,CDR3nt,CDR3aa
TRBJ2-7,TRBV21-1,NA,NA,TGTGCCAGCAGCCGGAGGGGGGGACAGGGATCAACGAGATCCTACGAGCAGTACTTC,CASSRRGGQGSTRSYEQYF
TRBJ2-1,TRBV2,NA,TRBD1,TGTGCCAGCAGCTCCGGGACAGGTTCAGATAGAAGCTACAATGAGCAGTTCTTC,CASSSGTGSDRSYNEQFF
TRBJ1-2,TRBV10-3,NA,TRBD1,TGTGCCATCTACGGCGGGACAGGGTTGTATGGCTACACCTTC,CAIYGGTGLYGYTF
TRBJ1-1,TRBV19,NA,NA,TGTGCCAGTAGTCCGGCACCCAGAACTATAATGAGCACTGAAGCTTTCTTT,CASSPAPRTIMSTEAFF
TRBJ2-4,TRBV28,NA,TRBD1,TGTGCCAGCAGTTCACCCGGGACAGGGGTCCTAAACATTCAGTACTTC,CASSSPGTGVLNIQYF
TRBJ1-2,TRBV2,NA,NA,TGTGCCAGCATTACTAGGGCCGGCTATGGCTACACCTTC,CASITRAGYGYTF
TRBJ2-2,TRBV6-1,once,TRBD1,TGTGCCAGCAGCGCCGTCAGGCAGGGGGCCGGGGAGCTGTTTTTT,CASSAVRQGAGELFF
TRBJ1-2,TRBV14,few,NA,TGTGCCAGCAGCCAAGTAGCAATCAGAAGACTTAACTATGGCTACACCTTC,CASSQVAIRRLNYGYTF
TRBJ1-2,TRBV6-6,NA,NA,TGTGCCAGCAGTTACAAGGGGGTACATGGCTACACCTTC,CASSYKGVHGYTF
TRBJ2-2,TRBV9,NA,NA,TGTGCCAGCAGCGTAGGGAGCCGAGGTAACACCGGGGAGCTGTTTTTT,CASSVGSRGNTGELFF
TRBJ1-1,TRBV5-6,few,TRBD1,TGTGCCAGCAGCTCGTTGTGGGCGGGACAGGGAGCTGAAGCTTTCTTT,CASSSLWAGQGAEAFF
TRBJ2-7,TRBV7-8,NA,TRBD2,TGTGCCAGCAGCTTAAATCGGGAGGAAGGCGAGCAGTACTTC,CASSLNREEGEQYF
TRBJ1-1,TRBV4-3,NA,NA,TGCGCCAGCAGCCTCGTCGTAGGGGACACTGAAGCTTTCTTT,CASSLVVGDTEAFF
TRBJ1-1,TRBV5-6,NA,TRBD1,TGTGCCAGCCGATACAGGGGGCTGATGAACACTGAAGCTTTCTTT,CASRYRGLMNTEAFF
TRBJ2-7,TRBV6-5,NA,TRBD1,TGTGCCAGCAGCCCCCTCGACAGGGGGCTTCGCGAGCAGTACTTC,CASSPLDRGLREQYF
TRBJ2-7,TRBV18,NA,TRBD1,TGTGCCAGCTCACATGGACAGGACTACGAGCAGTACTTC,CASSHGQDYEQYF
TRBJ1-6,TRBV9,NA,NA,TGTGCCAGCAGCGTCTTACCCCGAGCAGGGGAAAATTCACCCCTCCACTTT,CASSVLPRAGENSPLHF
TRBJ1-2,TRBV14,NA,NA,TGTGCCAGCAGCCAACAAGCCGGGTCCTACTATGGCTACACCTTC,CASSQQAGSYYGYTF
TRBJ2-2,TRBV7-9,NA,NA,TGTGCCAGCAGCTTCCAAGGACAGATGAACACCGGGGAGCTGTTTTTT,CASSFQGQMNTGELFF
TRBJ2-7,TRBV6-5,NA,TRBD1,TGTGCCAGCAGTTATGACCCAGGGGGCTACGAGCAGTACTTC,CASSYDPGGYEQYF
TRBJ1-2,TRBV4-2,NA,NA,TGTGCCAGCAGCCAAGAATTGGCAGGCCTTAACTATGGCTACACCTTC,CASSQELAGLNYGYTF
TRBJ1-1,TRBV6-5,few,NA,TGTGCCAGCAGCCGACAGGAGAACACTGAAGCTTTCTTT,CASSRQENTEAFF
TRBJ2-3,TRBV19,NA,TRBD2,TGTGCCATCTCCGTTAGCGGGCTAAGCACAGATACGCAGTATTTT,CAISVSGLSTDTQYF
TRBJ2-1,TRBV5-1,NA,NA,TGCGCCAGCAGCTCCCGGAAGGGGTTTTACAATGAGCAGTTCTTC,CASSSRKGFYNEQFF
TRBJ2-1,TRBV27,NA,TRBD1,TGTGCCAGCAGTTTGACAGGGGGCTCCCACAATGAGCAGTTCTTC,CASSLTGGSHNEQFF
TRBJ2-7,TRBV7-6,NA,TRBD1,TGTGCCAGCAGCAAACGACAGGGCGCTTCCTACGAGCAGTACTTC,CASSKRQGASYEQYF
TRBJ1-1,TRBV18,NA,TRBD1,TGTGCCAGCTCACCTGGCGGACAGGGGGCCTTGAACACTGAAGCTTTCTTT,CASSPGGQGALNTEAFF
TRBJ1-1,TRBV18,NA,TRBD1,TGTGCCAGCTCAGCGAACACAGGGGGCGCGAACACTGAAGCTTTCTTT,CASSANTGGANTEAFF
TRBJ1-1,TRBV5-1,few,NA,TGCGCCAGCAGCTTGGAGGCAGGGATGAACACTGAAGCTTTCTTT,CASSLEAGMNTEAFF
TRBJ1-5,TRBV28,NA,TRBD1,TGTGCCAGCAGTACGGACAGGGTCGAGCCCCAGCATTTT,CASSTDRVEPQHF